A single TCR beta chain is shown here with its context. TCRdb redid the calling of the reads with MiXCR, one entry per CDR3 protein. Altogether around 200,000 distinct CDR3 sequences are present, about a sixth being singletons, with the ten largest covering 20% to 25%. The data stem from a study of T cell repertoires in cytomegalovirus infection. Specimen: CD8+ T cells from PBMCs. The source is a human donor in good health (CMV status not recorded). Some clones in this sample may be carry-over from other donors' samples.

CDR3 in DNA: TGTGCCAGCAGCTTAGGGTACGGGAGGGGTTATGGCTACACCTTC. This sequence encodes CASSLGYGRGYGYTF. This chain links TRBV11-2 with TRBJ1-2; D is possibly TRBD1 (5 bases). Deletions cut 1 base from V and 5 bases from J, with 14 bases between. This CDR3 contains 15 residues. Germline V gene data show CDR1 as SGHAT and CDR2 as FQNNGV.